The clone carrying this T cell receptor (beta chain) was observed at least ten times. As yet, its antigen is unknown. The sample originates from a study of T cell repertoires in cytomegalovirus infection. There are 14 residues in the CDR3. In germline, CDR1 is DFQATT, CDR2 SNEGSKA (reference sequence). Trimming left V 6 bases short and J 3 bases short, with 16 bases between. From the reads, TCRdb called clonotypes with MiXCR, one entry per CDR3 protein. The table includes around 280,000 distinct CDR3 sequences, about 8.8% detected once. Study-level points and caveats: HLA-C-restricted CMV clonotypes gave the most frequent clonotype in two of eight donors.

V usage is TRBV20-1 and J usage is TRBJ2-3; D is perhaps TRBD2 (6 bases). This receptor was taken from a human donor in good health (CMV status not recorded). Some clones in this sample may be carry-over from other donors' samples. Sequences were obtained from PBMCs. The chain's CDR3 is CSAIRTTNTDTQYF. In DNA form, the CDR3 reads TGCAGTGCCATTAGGACTACTAATACAGATACGCAGTATTTT.